The 10 T cell receptor beta chains below come from one sample, sequenced in a study of tumor-infiltrating lymphocytes in primary liver carcinoma. Germline DNA was extracted too, while blood RNA derived from unsorted whole blood. A constant-region primer primed TCR beta cDNA synthesis from 400 to 600 ng of total RNA. What produced the TCR beta libraries was three nested multiplex PCR rounds using slightly modified ARM-PCR. With TRBV1-TRBV30 forward primers and a C-beta reverse primer, the first two PCR rounds were run for 10 cycles each. In TCRdb, the multiplex PCR reads were re-called with MiXCR into one record per CDR3 protein. The sample shows almost 200,000 distinct CDR3 sequences, roughly two thirds of them seen only once. Sample: peripheral blood. The receptors originated from a woman in her fifties or sixties with primary liver carcinoma and hepatitis B virus infection.

V is TRBV11-2 and J is TRBJ2-1; the match to TRBD2 covers 7 bases. Per germline, CDR1 SGHAT and CDR2 FQNNGV. This CDR3 comprises 16 residues. In nucleotides, the CDR3 is TGTATCAGCAGCCCCGTTCGGGCTAGCGGTTACGATGAGCAGTTCTTC. It encodes CISSPVRASGYDEQFF.

On this clonotype: A much larger clone sits a single nucleotide away, making a read error possible. The chain uses TRBV5-6 and TRBJ2-1, with TRBD1 identical over 7 bases. The CDR3 loop spans 15 amino acids. After removal of 4 bases from V and 6 bases from J, the junction contained 10 bases not matched to a gene. CDR1 is SGHDT, CDR2 YYEEEE, per germline. As DNA, the CDR3 is TGTGCCAGCAGCGAAACAGGGGAGCTCTGCAATGAGCAGTTCTTC. Protein sequence: CASSETGELCNEQFF. The full variable domain, its missing parts supplied by reference TRBV5-6 and TRBJ2-1, is DAGVTQSPTHLIKTRGQQVTLRCSPKSGHDTVSWYQQALGQGPQFIFQYYEEEERQRGNFPDRFSGHQFPNYSSELNVNALLLGDSALYLCASSETGELCNEQFFGPGTRLTVL.

Notes on this clonotype: The CDR3 carries no conserved terminal phenylalanine or tryptophan, so it likely arises from a read error. V gene TRBV6-2 or TRBV6-3 combines with J gene TRBJ2-7, with a tentative D call TRBD2 (5 bases). The CDR3 totals 13 residues. Germline V lookup: CDR1 MNHEY, CDR2 SVGEGT. CDR3 protein: CTSRLAATYEQYL. CDR3 bases: TGTACCAGCAGGCTAGCTGCTACCTACGAGCAGTACTTA.

Notes on this clonotype: No conserved phenylalanine or tryptophan ends this CDR3, so it is likely a read error. The gene calls are TRBV7-8 and TRBJ2-7; no clear D. CDR3 length: 17 residues. Between the trimmed V and J ends, which lost 1 base and 5 bases, there was a span of 21 bases. Germline CDR1 SGHVS, CDR2 FQNEAQ. The CDR3 region has the DNA TGTGCCAGCAGCTTAGAAATCGCTTCTCGATCGTCCCACGAGCAGTACTTA. Its protein product is CASSLEIASRSSHEQYL.

A note on this clonotype: A much larger clone differs from this one at a single base, so this may be a read error. In DNA form, the CDR3 reads TGCGCCAGCAGCCCGGGGGGGGAGTATCAGCCCCGGCATTTT. This gives the protein CASSPGGEYQPRHF. This chain uses TRBV4-1 with TRBJ1-5; TRBD1 is a possible D gene (5 bases). The germline gives CDR1 MGHRA, CDR2 YSYEKL. The CDR3 is 14 amino acids.

This chain links TRBV28 with TRBJ2-3; 9 bases fit TRBD1. V lost 4 bases and J lost 4; bases outside the gene matches: 3. There are 14 residues in the CDR3. In germline, CDR1 is MDHEN, CDR2 SYDVKM. CDR3 in amino acids: CASSWGQGADTQYF. The DNA of the CDR3 is TGTGCCAGCAGTTGGGGACAGGGTGCAGATACGCAGTATTTT.

The chain combines TRBV28 with TRBJ2-6; tentatively, D is TRBD1 (5 bases). Germline CDR1 MDHEN, CDR2 SYDVKM. V lost 7 bases, J lost 1 base, and 11 bases lay in between. The CDR3 contains 15 residues. CDR3 DNA sequence: TGTGCCAGCACACTCCAGGGTTCTGGGGCCAACGTCCTGACTTTC. Residues: CASTLQGSGANVLTF.

As to this clonotype: A read error is possible here, since a much larger clone lies one base away. The V and J genes are TRBV29-1 and TRBJ2-3, with 8 bases that match TRBD2. The V segment lost 7 bases and the J segment 7 bases; nucleotides outside the gene matches: 19. There are 16 residues in the CDR3. Germline V gene lookup returns CDR1 SQVTM and CDR2 ANQGSEA. CDR3 protein: CSAGRGSSGLGNTQYF. In DNA form, the CDR3 reads TGCAGCGCTGGGAGGGGGTCTAGCGGGTTGGGAAATACGCAGTATTTT.

As regards this clonotype: One end of the junction varies from germline; a read error may be responsible. The chain is built from TRBV4-1 and TRBJ1-2; 9 bases line up with TRBD1. CDR1 MGHRA and CDR2 YSYEKL come from the germline V gene. This CDR3 region has 15 residues. CDR3 bases: TGCGCCTGCAGTCAACAGGGGGCGACCGAATATGGCTACACCTTC. Translation: CACSQQGATEYGYTF.

With respect to this clonotype: At one of its ends the junction is not consistent with the germline gene, which may arise from a read error. The chain has TRBV28 and TRBJ2-5, with 9 bases aligning to TRBD2. The CDR3 covers 14 residues. CDR1 is MDHEN, CDR2 SYDVKM, per germline. The CDR3 protein is CASTLAGVGETHYF. Here the CDR3 DNA reads TGTGCCAGCACATTAGCGGGAGTGGGGGAGACCCACTACTTC.